The clone carrying this T cell receptor (beta chain) was counted between two and nine times. The antigen remains unidentified. This sample was included in a study of blood T cells in healthy people across ages. Study-level background: About one barcoded beta molecule per two T cells was the capture yield of template switching.

Study-wide results and limits: Aged donors had fewer naive CD4+ cells and lower diversity than long-lived donors.

The second PCR ran about 6 to 11 cycles with a sample-barcoded 5' primer and J-beta primers. MiXCR, run by TCRdb on the 5' RACE reads, gives a single entry per CDR3 protein. The sample holds about 800,000 distinct CDR3 sequences, around a quarter seen once. A further study also used this sample, focusing on T cells of mothers and their children. From that study: Inherited differences only slightly affect thymic shaping of TCR recombination output.

Sequenced: blood. The sequence derives from a boy between 5 and 17 years old in good health.

CDR3 DNA sequence: TGCAGTGCTAGAGAGCCCCGTCATTACGGGGATCAGACAGATACGCAGTATTTT. Its translation: CSAREPRHYGDQTDTQYF. The V and J genes are TRBV20-1 and TRBJ2-3; TRBD2 might be the D (5 bases). Between the trimmed V and J ends, which lost 0 bases and 3 bases, there was a span of 22 bases. The CDR3 runs 18 residues. Germline assignment: CDR1 DFQATT and CDR2 SNEGSKA (reference sequence).